Listed below are T cell receptor beta chains from one sample, sequenced in a study of blood T cell repertoires in COVID-19. Clones were read by immunoSEQ multiplex PCR, and TCRdb kept only the in-frame ones, dropping some. The repertoire holds some 460,000 clones, with 87% as singletons. Sample: PBMCs or T cells enriched from blood (not recorded which). The receptors derive from a woman aged 18-29 years who had recovered from COVID-19. Both conserved end residues are part of each CDR3. A clone size is listed for some rows: how often the clone was seen (once, few, many), or a class if it is expanded.

clone_size j_call v_call cdr3_aa
NA TRBJ2-3 TRBV9 CASSSGLADGGDTQYF
NA TRBJ2-3 TRBV28 CASTEGLATDTQYF
NA TRBJ2-3 TRBV5-1 CASSLAARGAGLAGNTDTQYF
once TRBJ2-4 TRBV3-1/TRBV3-2 CASSQGQGAGNIQYF
few TRBJ1-1 TRBV3-1/TRBV3-2 CASSQAAGLGYPNTEAFF
NA TRBJ1-2 TRBV6-5 CASSYSRTQGGYGYTF
NA TRBJ2-7 TRBV6-5 CASSFRELNEQYF
NA TRBJ2-3 TRBV30 CAWRVGTETDTQYF
once TRBJ1-5 TRBV12-5 CASGSGGGNQPQHF
once TRBJ1-2 TRBV7-3 CASSLFPGVSYGYTF
NA TRBJ1-2 TRBV6-1 CASSEGHNFYGYTF
NA TRBJ2-3 TRBV10-2 CASSEPLAGGGDTQYF
NA TRBJ2-3 TRBV27 CASSLLRDRGASDTDTQYF
NA TRBJ1-2 TRBV7-2 CASSLQGAGGYTF
NA TRBJ1-1 TRBV28 CASSPPDRPLNAEAFF
NA TRBJ2-3 TRBV19 CASSIEDRGFTDTQYF
NA TRBJ1-1 TRBV25-1 CASGRDKILDEAFF
NA TRBJ2-7 TRBV11-2 CASSLGDSLLYEQYF
NA TRBJ2-2 TRBV7-9 CASSLATKAGGTNTGELFF
NA TRBJ2-7 TRBV7-8 CASSFHYEQYF
few TRBJ1-2 TRBV5-1 CASSLVPGVYGYTF
NA TRBJ1-6 TRBV19 CASSIRQNYNSPLHF
NA TRBJ2-1 TRBV7-3 CASSLGTSGFNEQFF
NA TRBJ2-3 TRBV12-5 CASGLVVAGTSDTQYF
once TRBJ2-1 TRBV7-2 CASSPHRVADEQFF
NA TRBJ1-4 TRBV4-2 CASSRTGEKLFF
few TRBJ1-1 TRBV10-3 CAISGLGQGDTEAFF
NA TRBJ1-2 TRBV6-4 CATGPRGRRGYTF
once TRBJ1-3 TRBV12-5 CASGLAGQGTIYF
NA TRBJ2-7 TRBV30 CAWDWGQGGKGLDEQYF
NA TRBJ2-5 TRBV12-5 CASGPGQSYQETQYF